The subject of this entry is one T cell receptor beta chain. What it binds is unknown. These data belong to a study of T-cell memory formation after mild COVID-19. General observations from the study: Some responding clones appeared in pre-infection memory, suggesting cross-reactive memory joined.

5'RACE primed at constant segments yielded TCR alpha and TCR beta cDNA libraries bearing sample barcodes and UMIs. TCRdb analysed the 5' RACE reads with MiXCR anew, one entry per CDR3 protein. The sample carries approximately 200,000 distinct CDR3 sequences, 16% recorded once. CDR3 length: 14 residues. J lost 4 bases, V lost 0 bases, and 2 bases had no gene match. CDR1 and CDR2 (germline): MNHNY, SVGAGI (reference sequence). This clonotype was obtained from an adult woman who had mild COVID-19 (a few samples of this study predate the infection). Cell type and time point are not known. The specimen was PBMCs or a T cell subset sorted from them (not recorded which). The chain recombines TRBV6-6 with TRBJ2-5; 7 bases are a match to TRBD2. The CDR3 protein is CASSYSERGETQYF. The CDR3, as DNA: TGTGCCAGCAGTTACTCCGAGCGGGGAGAGACCCAGTACTTC.